This entry lists 12 T cell receptor beta chains sequenced from one sample in a study of blood T cell repertoires in COVID-19. The protocol was immunoSEQ multiplex PCR, while the TCRdb copy is restricted to in-frame clones and leaves out a portion. The sample has about 370,000 clones; nearly 90% are singletons. Sequenced: peripheral blood. These receptors came from a young man with active or convalescent COVID-19.

V and J are TRBV7-2 and TRBJ2-1; a possible D gene is TRBD1 (6 bases). Trimming cost V 0 bases and J 5 bases, with 8 bases left between them. There are 14 residues in the CDR3. Germline loops: CDR1 SGHTA, CDR2 FQGNSA. In DNA, the CDR3 is TGTGCCAGCAGCTTAGCGGACAGCCACAATGAGCAGTTCTTC. Protein sequence: CASSLADSHNEQFF.

This chain joins TRBV5-6 and TRBJ2-2, with 9 bases identical to TRBD2. V lost 1 base and J lost 3; bases outside the gene matches: 4. The CDR3 sequence is 16 residues long. Germline CDR1 and CDR2: SGHDT and YYEEEE. Here the CDR3 DNA reads TGTGCCAGCAGCTTGTGGGGACTAGCCTACACCGGGGAGCTGTTTTTT. Amino acid sequence: CASSLWGLAYTGELFF.

The chain is built from TRBV9 and TRBJ1-2; D remains ambiguous. V was trimmed by 7 bases and J by 4 bases, leaving 20 bases between them. This CDR3 is built from 15 residues. Germline V gene lookup returns CDR1 SGDLS and CDR2 YYNGEE. CDR3 in amino acids: CASRGPPSAGYGYTF. The CDR3 nucleotides are TGTGCCAGCCGAGGGCCCCCATCGGCAGGCTATGGCTACACCTTC.

This sequence joins TRBV7-9 and TRBJ1-4; 8 nucleotides agree with TRBD1. After removal of 5 bases from V and 7 bases from J, the junction contained 21 bases not matched to a gene. In germline, CDR1 is SEHNR, CDR2 FQNEAQ (reference sequence). The CDR3 sequence is 19 residues long. Written as DNA, the CDR3 is TGTGCCAGCAGCCCCGAGAGTTGGACAGGGAAATTAAGGGGTGAAAAACTGTTTTTT. Residues: CASSPESWTGKLRGEKLFF.

The chain carries TRBV7-8 and TRBJ2-1; 7 bases match TRBD2. This CDR3 spans 19 amino acids. Looked up from germline, CDR1 is SGHVS and CDR2 is FQNEAQ. J was trimmed by 3 bases and V by 3 bases; bases with no gene match: 17. CDR3 nucleotides: TGTGCCAGCAGCTTTTTTGGGCTAGCGGAAGGGATTCTCTACAATGAGCAGTTCTTC. This encodes CASSFFGLAEGILYNEQFF. The full variable domain, with the rest looked up from reference TRBV7-8 and TRBJ2-1, is GAGVSQSPRYKVAKRGQDVALRCDPISGHVSLFWYQQALGQGPEFLTYFQNEAQLDKSGLPSDRFFAERPEGSVSTLKIQRTQQEDSAVYLCASSFFGLAEGILYNEQFFGPGTRLTVL.

The CDR3 nucleotides are TGTGCCAGCAGGCAGGAGGTGTTTCAGCCCCAGCATTTT. Translation: CASRQEVFQPQHF. The rearrangement joins TRBV6-5 to TRBJ1-5; unclear D gene. Germline V gene sequence: CDR1 MNHEY, CDR2 SVGAGI. This CDR3 spans 13 amino acids. V lost 6 bases, J lost 6 bases, and 12 bases lay in between.

This chain links TRBV6-5 with TRBJ2-1, with 7 bases identical to TRBD1. The junction had 9 bases not matched to a gene; V was cut back by 7 bases and J by 6 bases. This CDR3 contains 14 residues. The germline V gene encodes CDR1 MNHEY and CDR2 SVGAGI. The chain's CDR3 is CASTETGSGNEQFF. The CDR3 coding sequence is TGTGCCAGCACCGAGACAGGGTCCGGCAATGAGCAGTTCTTC.

The chain joins TRBV7-9 to TRBJ2-1, with TRBD2 matching 11 bases. CDR3 length equals 13 residues. J was trimmed by 7 bases and V by 8 bases; bases with no gene match: 4. In germline, CDR1 is SEHNR, CDR2 FQNEAQ (reference sequence). The CDR3 bases are TGTGCCAGCCAATCTAGCGGGGGGAATGAGCAGTTCTTC. It yields the protein CASQSSGGNEQFF.

The chain joins TRBV4-3 to TRBJ2-1; D is unresolved. CDR1 LGHNA and CDR2 YSLEER come from the germline V gene. CDR3 size: 15 residues. The V gene lost 0 bases and the J gene lost 10 bases, with 16 bases spanning the gap. CDR3 DNA: TGCGCCAGCAGCCAAGATCTACTACTTAAATCCGAGCAGTTCTTC. Its translation is CASSQDLLLKSEQFF.

This chain uses TRBV6-5 with TRBJ2-1, with TRBD2 matching over 11 bases. CDR3 length: 16 amino acids. J lost 8 bases, V lost 0 bases, and 6 bases had no gene match. Germline CDR1 reads MNHEY; CDR2 reads SVGAGI. CDR3 loop: CASSYSGLAGGHEQFF. The CDR3 region has the DNA TGTGCCAGCAGTTACTCAGGACTAGCGGGCGGGCATGAGCAGTTCTTC.

The chain couples TRBV5-1 to TRBJ2-1; D might be TRBD2 (6 bases). V was clipped by 4 bases and J by 5 bases, with 16 bases between them. Germline V gene data show CDR1 as SGHRS and CDR2 as YFSETQ. CDR3 length: 15 residues. For the CDR3, the DNA is TGCGCCAGCAGCCGCAGCGGGCCCTCTAACAATGAGCAGTTCTTC. Its protein is CASSRSGPSNNEQFF.

CDR3 nucleotides: TGTGCCAGCACCGCCAGACTAGCGACAGGGACCGGGGAGCTGTTTTTT. Encoded protein: CASTARLATGTGELFF. The chain uses TRBV5-4 and TRBJ2-2; D is possibly TRBD2 (8 bases). With 6 bases removed from V and 5 bases from J, the gap between germline ends came to 20 bases. CDR3 length: 16 amino acids. Germline assignment: CDR1 SGHNT and CDR2 YYREEE (reference sequence).